These 30 T cell receptor beta chains came from one sample sequenced in a study of blood T cell repertoires in COVID-19. Method: immunoSEQ multiplex PCR; TCRdb's copy keeps in-frame clones and lacks some. The sample includes over 80,000 clones, roughly 76% of them seen just once. Material: peripheral blood. These receptors came from a woman aged 50 to 60 with acute or convalescent COVID-19.

The rearrangement uses TRBV5-5 and TRBJ1-1; D ambiguous. V lost 4 bases to trimming and J lost 5 bases, with 21 bases between them. CDR3 length: 16 residues. The germline gives CDR1 SGHKS, CDR2 YYEKEE (reference sequence). CDR3 sequence: CASSAPPWARDTEAFF. As DNA, the CDR3 is TGTGCCAGCAGCGCCCCGCCGTGGGCGCGGGATACTGAAGCTTTCTTT.

This chain connects TRBV24-1 to TRBJ2-5, with a possible D match to TRBD2 (5 bases). V was cut by 7 bases and J by 4 bases, with 12 bases left in between. There are 13 residues in the CDR3. Germline lookup yields CDR1 KGHDR and CDR2 SFDVKD. The CDR3 protein is CATRSSRVETQYF. Written as DNA, the CDR3 is TGTGCCACCAGATCGTCGAGGGTAGAGACCCAGTACTTC.

The rearrangement joins TRBV6-5 to TRBJ1-2, with D tentatively TRBD1 (5 bases). The CDR3 totals 12 residues. V lost 8 bases, J lost 4 bases, and 11 bases lay in between. CDR1 MNHEY and CDR2 SVGAGI come from the germline V gene. In DNA form, the CDR3 reads TGTGCCAGCCAGCAGGGTTCCTATGGCTACACCTTC. Translation: CASQQGSYGYTF.

The chain has TRBV27 and TRBJ1-2; a weak D match, TRBD1 (6 bases). CDR3 size: 13 residues. Trimming stripped 3 bases from V and 8 bases from J, with 13 bases between. Germline lookup yields CDR1 MNHEY and CDR2 SMNVEV (reference sequence). CDR3 region: CASSFGGRAGYTF. In nucleotides, the CDR3 is TGTGCCAGCAGTTTCGGGGGGCGGGCAGGCTACACCTTC.

This clone was seen just once. The J gene is TRBJ1-5, the V gene TRBV19, with D perhaps matching TRBD1 (6 bases). Germline loops: CDR1 LNHDA, CDR2 SQIVND (reference sequence). V was pared by 0 bases and J by 9 bases, with 18 bases between. The CDR3 runs 16 residues. The CDR3 DNA follows: TGTGCCAGTAGTATAGAGCCGGGACACCACCCTCGGCCCCAGCATTTT. It translates to CASSIEPGHHPRPQHF. The variable domain in full, with the rest retrieved from reference TRBV19 and TRBJ1-5, is DGGITQSPKYLFRKEGQNVTLSCEQNLNHDAMYWYRQDPGQGLRLIYYSQIVNDFQKGDIAEGYSVSREKKESFPLTVTSAQKNPTAFYLCASSIEPGHHPRPQHFGDGTRLSIL.

The count of this clone is one. The chain couples TRBV5-1 to TRBJ1-2; perhaps TRBD1 as D (5 bases). Looked up from germline, CDR1 is SGHRS and CDR2 is YFSETQ. Trimming removed 4 bases at V and 3 bases at J, with 13 bases between. CDR3 length: 14 amino acids. The CDR3: CASSLGGGDYGYTF. CDR3 nucleotides: TGCGCCAGCAGCCTCGGGGGTGGGGACTATGGCTACACCTTC.

The rearrangement links TRBV14 to TRBJ1-1; D is unclear. CDR1 and CDR2 (germline): SGHDN, FVKESK. V was pared by 0 bases and J by 0 bases, with 11 bases between. The length of the CDR3 is 16 residues. The DNA for the CDR3 is TGTGCCAGCAGCCAAGAGGTAGAGGTCATGAACACTGAAGCTTTCTTT. It yields the protein CASSQEVEVMNTEAFF.

The chain links TRBV7-9 to TRBJ1-2; TRBD1 aligns across 7 bases. The CDR3 runs 15 residues. V gave up 5 bases and J gave up 2 bases; unmatched junction bases: 8. Germline-derived CDR1 and CDR2 are SEHNR and FQNEAQ (reference sequence). The CDR3 DNA reads as TGTGCCAGCAGCCCCTGGACAGGCCCGAACTATGGCTACACCTTC. Translating it yields CASSPWTGPNYGYTF.

The J gene is TRBJ2-7, the V gene TRBV28; the D is unclear. This CDR3 is 13 amino acids long. Germline-derived CDR1 and CDR2 are MDHEN and SYDVKM. Trimming pared 2 bases from V and 6 bases from J, leaving 11 bases between. Here the CDR3 DNA reads TGTGCCAGCAGTTTACCCCCAGGCACCGAGCAGTACTTC. Its protein product is CASSLPPGTEQYF.

The chain has TRBV6-5 and TRBJ2-7, with TRBD1 matching over 9 bases. Trimming took 6 bases from V and 3 from J; bases not matched to a gene: 0. The V gene's germline CDR1 is MNHEY and CDR2 SVGAGI. This CDR3 has 12 amino acids. CDR3 nucleotides: TGTGCCAGCAGGGACAGGGGCTACGAGCAGTACTTC. Amino acid sequence: CASRDRGYEQYF.

The chain links TRBV27 to TRBJ2-7; 7 nucleotides line up with TRBD1. The CDR3 is 14 residues long. Germline lookup yields CDR1 MNHEY and CDR2 SMNVEV (reference sequence). The V gene end was trimmed by 3 bases and the J gene end by 2 bases; junction bases not matched to a gene: 4. The CDR3 DNA is TGTGCCAGCAGTTTCGACAGGGTCCCCTACGAGCAGTACTTC. Its protein product is CASSFDRVPYEQYF.

CDR3 DNA sequence: TGTGCCAGCAGTTTAGGGGGCGGGGGAGCCTACGAGCAGTACTTC. This codes for CASSLGGGGAYEQYF. The chain is built from TRBV27 and TRBJ2-7; D is perhaps TRBD2 (7 bases). The germline V and J ends were trimmed by 2 bases and 2 bases, with 13 bases remaining between them. Germline CDR1 MNHEY, CDR2 SMNVEV (reference sequence). The CDR3 loop spans 15 amino acids.

The chain has TRBV4-1 and TRBJ1-6; D call uncertain. V gave up 0 bases and J gave up 7 bases, with 13 bases separating them. The CDR3 is made up of 16 amino acids. Germline assignment: CDR1 MGHRA and CDR2 YSYEKL. The CDR3 loop reads CASSQDVRPQNSPLHF. DNA for the CDR3: TGCGCCAGCAGCCAAGATGTCAGGCCGCAGAATTCACCCCTCCACTTT.

The V and J genes are TRBV7-8 and TRBJ1-1, with a possible D match to TRBD1 (5 bases). The CDR3 extends over 14 amino acids. V was trimmed by 5 bases and J by 0 bases, leaving 10 bases between them. Germline assignment: CDR1 SGHVS and CDR2 FQNEAQ. The CDR3 nucleotides read TGTGCCAGCAGCCAGGACAACATGAACACTGAAGCTTTCTTT. Residues: CASSQDNMNTEAFF.

V gene TRBV27 combines with J gene TRBJ2-7; D not resolved. The germline V gene encodes CDR1 MNHEY and CDR2 SMNVEV (reference sequence). CDR3 length: 15 residues. V was pared by 2 bases and J by 0 bases, with 11 bases between. For the CDR3, the DNA is TGTGCCAGCAGTTTACGTCCCGGTAGCTCCTACGAGCAGTACTTC. Amino acids: CASSLRPGSSYEQYF.

This clone was counted once. V gene TRBV5-1 combines with J gene TRBJ1-1; D perhaps matches TRBD1 (5 bases). CDR1 and CDR2 (germline): SGHRS, YFSETQ. V was clipped by 4 bases and J by 1 base, with 11 bases between them. The length of the CDR3 is 14 residues. The CDR3 region is CASSLKTGNTEAFF. The CDR3 nucleotides are TGCGCCAGCAGCCTGAAAACAGGGAACACTGAAGCTTTCTTT.

This chain links TRBV2 with TRBJ2-5, with 12 bases that match TRBD2. CDR1 and CDR2 (germline): SNHLY, FYNNEI. The CDR3 loop spans 14 amino acids. Trimming at V came to 6 bases and at J to 5 bases, leaving 4 bases not matched to a gene. The CDR3 reads CASRAGLAGETQYF. The DNA of the CDR3 is TGTGCCAGCAGGGCTGGACTAGCGGGGGAGACCCAGTACTTC.

This clone was counted only a few times. The chain is built from TRBV27 and TRBJ2-4; no clear D gene. V lost 2 bases and J lost 0, with 5 bases in between. Per germline, CDR1 MNHEY and CDR2 SMNVEV (reference sequence). The CDR3 runs to 14 residues. CDR3 sequence reads: CASSLGLAKNIQYF. CDR3 DNA: TGTGCCAGCAGTTTAGGGCTAGCCAAAAACATTCAGTACTTC.

The rearrangement uses TRBV29-1 and TRBJ2-7; 9 nucleotides align to TRBD1. The germline V gene has CDR1 SQVTM and CDR2 ANQGSEA. V gave up 2 bases and J gave up 1 base; unmatched junction bases: 3. CDR3 size: 14 residues. The CDR3: CSVERTGDSYEQYF. DNA for the CDR3: TGCAGCGTTGAAAGGACAGGGGATTCCTACGAGCAGTACTTC.

The chain is built from TRBV4-2 and TRBJ1-2; tentatively, D is TRBD1 (6 bases). The CDR3 is 16 amino acids. Trimming pared 0 bases from V and 4 bases from J, leaving 15 bases between. The germline V gene has CDR1 LGHNA and CDR2 YNFKEQ. The CDR3 coding sequence is TGTGCCAGCAGCCAAGATCCAGGGGTCCCCAGCTATGGCTACACCTTC. Translating gives CASSQDPGVPSYGYTF.

This chain uses TRBV5-4 with TRBJ1-2, with 9 bases fitting TRBD1. The CDR3 has 18 amino acids. Germline V gene data show CDR1 as SGHNT and CDR2 as YYREEE (reference sequence). Trimming removed 4 bases from V and 6 bases from J; junction bases left unmatched: 19. CDR3 DNA sequence: TGTGCCAGCAGCCTCCCACACGGGACAGGGAGGCAAAAAGATGGCTACACCTTC. Translated: CASSLPHGTGRQKDGYTF.

The sample holds one count of this clone. This chain joins TRBV29-1 and TRBJ2-3; tentatively, D is TRBD2 (6 bases). V lost 2 bases, J lost 4 bases, and 10 bases lay in between. There are 13 residues in the CDR3. Germline V gene lookup returns CDR1 SQVTM and CDR2 ANQGSEA. CDR3 in DNA: TGCAGCGTTGAACTGGGGGGTTCAGATACGCAGTATTTT. This translates into CSVELGGSDTQYF.

This chain joins TRBV27 and TRBJ2-7; 8 bases map to TRBD2. This CDR3 comprises 13 residues. The germline V gene encodes CDR1 MNHEY and CDR2 SMNVEV (reference sequence). The V segment lost 8 bases and the J segment 4 bases; nucleotides outside the gene matches: 7. CDR3 loop: CASGPGGGYEQYF. Here the CDR3 DNA reads TGTGCCAGCGGCCCTGGCGGGGGGTACGAGCAGTACTTC.

The V call is TRBV5-4, the J call TRBJ1-2, with D tentatively TRBD1 (5 bases). V was clipped by 4 bases and J by 6 bases, with 13 bases between them. Germline V CDR1 and CDR2: SGHNT, YYREEE (reference sequence). The CDR3 covers 13 residues. DNA for the CDR3: TGTGCCAGCAGCCCCGCGGGGGGGAATGGCTACACCTTC. Amino acid sequence: CASSPAGGNGYTF.

J is TRBJ1-1 and V is TRBV18; 9 bases agree with TRBD1. This CDR3 spans 17 amino acids. The V segment lost 2 bases and the J segment 0 bases; nucleotides outside the gene matches: 7. CDR1 KGHSH and CDR2 LQKENI come from the germline V gene. CDR3 in DNA: TGTGCCAGCTCACCAACAGGGGGCAATAATATGAACACTGAAGCTTTCTTT. Protein sequence: CASSPTGGNNMNTEAFF.

The rearrangement uses TRBV6-5 and TRBJ1-2, with D possibly matching TRBD1 (5 bases). Deletions cut 8 bases from V and 10 bases from J, with 20 bases between. This CDR3 is 13 amino acids long. Germline V gene data show CDR1 as MNHEY and CDR2 as SVGAGI. The CDR3 sequence: CASRKGLGGHYTF. CDR3 DNA: TGTGCCAGCCGAAAGGGGCTTGGTGGCCACTACACCTTC.

The V gene is TRBV5-4, the J gene TRBJ1-1, with TRBD1 matching 7 bases. J lost 7 bases, V lost 1 base, and 7 bases had no gene match. The CDR3 covers 14 residues. Germline V gene lookup returns CDR1 SGHNT and CDR2 YYREEE (reference sequence). CDR3 sequence: CASSLSFGTVEAFF. Here the CDR3 DNA reads TGTGCCAGCAGCTTGTCCTTCGGGACAGTTGAAGCTTTCTTT.

This clone was counted between two and nine times. The rearrangement links TRBV7-9 to TRBJ1-5; D might be TRBD1 (5 bases). Trimming pared 1 base from V and 6 bases from J, leaving 13 bases between. Germline lookup yields CDR1 SEHNR and CDR2 FQNEAQ (reference sequence). The CDR3 contains 15 residues. The CDR3 protein is CASSLDGRVSQPQHF. The CDR3 bases are TGTGCCAGCAGCTTAGATGGCAGGGTGAGTCAGCCCCAGCATTTT.

The J gene is TRBJ2-7, the V gene TRBV7-2; possible D gene TRBD2, 5 bases. Germline loops: CDR1 SGHTA, CDR2 FQGNSA. This CDR3 is 14 amino acids long. V lost 1 base to trimming and J lost 2 bases, with 9 bases between them. This chain's CDR3 is CASSLGYGTYEQYF. CDR3 DNA sequence: TGTGCCAGCAGCTTAGGATACGGGACCTACGAGCAGTACTTC.

The chain is built from TRBV25-1 and TRBJ2-5; 11 nucleotides match TRBD2. The germline gives CDR1 MGHDK, CDR2 SYGVNS. The CDR3 is 14 residues long. V was pared by 5 bases and J by 5 bases, with 4 bases of the junction left unmatched. CDR3 sequence: CASSTSGGLETQYF. The CDR3 nucleotides are TGTGCCAGCAGTACTAGCGGGGGTTTGGAGACCCAGTACTTC.